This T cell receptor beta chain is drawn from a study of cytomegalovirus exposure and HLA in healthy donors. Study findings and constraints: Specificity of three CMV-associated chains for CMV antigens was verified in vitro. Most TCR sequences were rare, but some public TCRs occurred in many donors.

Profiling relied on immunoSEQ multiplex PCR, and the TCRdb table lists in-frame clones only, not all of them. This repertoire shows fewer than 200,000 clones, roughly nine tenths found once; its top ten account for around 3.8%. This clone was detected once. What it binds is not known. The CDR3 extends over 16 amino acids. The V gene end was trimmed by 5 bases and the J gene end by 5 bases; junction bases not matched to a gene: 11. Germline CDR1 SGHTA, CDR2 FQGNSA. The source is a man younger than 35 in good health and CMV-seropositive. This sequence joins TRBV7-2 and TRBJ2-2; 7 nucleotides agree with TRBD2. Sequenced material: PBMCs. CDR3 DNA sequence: TGTGCCAGCAGCGGACTATTGCAGGGAGGGACCGGGGAGCTGTTTTTT. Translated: CASSGLLQGGTGELFF.